A single sample gave rise to the 26 T cell receptor beta chains below, sequenced in a study of beta chain features in type 1 diabetes. Every bit of the isolated RNA underwent reverse transcription, so sequencing read expressed TCRB transcripts. Sequencing used immunoSEQ multiplex PCR; TCRdb keeps in-frame clones, though not all of them. The sample holds approximately 40,000 clones, approximately 48% seen once. The sample consisted of stem cell memory CD4+ T cells from blood. All receptors come from a woman aged 30 to 39 in good health.

This clone occurred once. The J gene is TRBJ2-1, the V gene TRBV4-3; 9 bases are a match to TRBD2. V lost 2 bases to trimming and J lost 9 bases; unmatched junction nucleotides: 8. Germline V lookup: CDR1 LGHNA, CDR2 YSLEER. CDR3 size: 15 residues. For the CDR3, the DNA is TGCGCCAGCAGCCAATCCGGGACTAGCTTAGTTGAGCAGTTCTTC. Residues: CASSQSGTSLVEQFF.

The chain carries TRBV19 and TRBJ1-5; 7 nucleotides agree with TRBD1. The CDR3 covers 13 residues. The germline CDR1 and CDR2 sequences are LNHDA and SQIVND (reference sequence). V was clipped by 7 bases and J by 5 bases; unmatched bases: 5. CDR3 coding DNA: TGTGCCAGTACTGTCCAGGGGGATCAGCCCCAGCATTTT. Translating it yields CASTVQGDQPQHF.

The V gene is TRBV4-2, the J gene TRBJ2-3; D is ambiguous. The V gene's germline CDR1 is LGHNA and CDR2 YNFKEQ. The CDR3 is 16 amino acids. Trimming cost V 4 bases and J 0 bases, with 14 bases left between them. In DNA form, the CDR3 reads TGTGCCAGCAGCCCTGGTTTAGCCAGCAGCACAGATACGCAGTATTTT. Residues: CASSPGLASSTDTQYF.

V usage is TRBV30 and J usage is TRBJ1-5; D perhaps matches TRBD1 (5 bases). Germline CDR1 and CDR2: GTSNPN and SVGIG (reference sequence). V was shortened by 3 bases and J by 2 bases, with 11 bases between the two germline ends. CDR3 length: 14 residues. As DNA, the CDR3 is TGTGCCTGGAGAGGGGTGAGCGGCAATCAGCCCCAGCATTTT. Amino acid sequence: CAWRGVSGNQPQHF.

The J gene is TRBJ1-2, the V gene TRBV7-2, with 7 bases identical to TRBD1. This CDR3 is 18 amino acids long. Germline lookup yields CDR1 SGHTA and CDR2 FQGNSA. Trimming took 3 bases from V and 2 from J; bases not matched to a gene: 15. This CDR3 is CASSFYRDSSLTNYGYTF. The CDR3 DNA sequence: TGTGCCAGCAGCTTTTACCGGGACAGTAGTCTTACAAACTATGGCTACACCTTC.

The chain recombines TRBV27 with TRBJ2-5; TRBD1 matches at 11 bases. The germline V gene has CDR1 MNHEY and CDR2 SMNVEV (reference sequence). With 2 bases clipped from V and 6 bases from J, the junction kept 8 bases outside the gene matches. The CDR3 sequence is 16 residues long. CDR3 sequence reads: CASSLRGQGGGKTQYF. CDR3 nucleotide sequence: TGTGCCAGCAGTTTAAGGGGACAGGGGGGAGGAAAGACCCAGTACTTC.

This clone was seen repeatedly, ten times or more. The V and J genes are TRBV7-9 and TRBJ2-1; TRBD2 matches at 14 bases. The CDR3 runs to 16 residues. Germline V gene data show CDR1 as SEHNR and CDR2 as FQNEAQ (reference sequence). V shed 4 bases and J 8 bases; nucleotides not matched to a gene: 7. The CDR3 is CASSSAGLAGGDEQFF. The CDR3, as DNA: TGTGCCAGCAGCTCAGCCGGACTAGCGGGAGGAGATGAGCAGTTCTTC.

The chain links TRBV5-1 to TRBJ2-7, with TRBD2 matching over 11 bases. The CDR3 totals 16 residues. Trimming took 3 bases from V and 3 from J; bases not matched to a gene: 8. Germline CDR1 and CDR2: SGHRS and YFSETQ. For the CDR3, the DNA is TGCGCCAGCAGCTCGGGACTAGCGGAACAAATCTACGAGCAGTACTTC. Protein: CASSSGLAEQIYEQYF.

V usage is TRBV9 and J usage is TRBJ2-6, with D possibly TRBD1 on 6 matching bases. The germline gives CDR1 SGDLS, CDR2 YYNGEE. V was shortened by 4 bases and J by 3 bases, with 23 bases between the two germline ends. The CDR3 runs to 19 residues. Here the CDR3 reads CASSYTRGQTLSGANVLTF. The CDR3 bases are TGTGCCAGCAGCTATACCCGGGGACAAACACTTAGTGGGGCCAACGTCCTGACTTTC. The full variable domain, rest sourced from reference TRBV9 and TRBJ2-6, is DSGVTQTPKHLITATGQRVTLRCSPRSGDLSVYWYQQSLDQGLQFLIQYYNGEERAKGNILERFSAQQFPDLHSELNLSSLELGDSALYFCASSYTRGQTLSGANVLTFGAGSRLTVL.

The rearrangement links TRBV21-1 to TRBJ2-7; the table's D call, TRBD2, has no DNA check behind it. TRBV21-1 is an annotated pseudogene. This CDR3 spans 12 amino acids. The CDR3 DNA reads as TGTGCCGTACTAGCCCAAAAGTCGTTGCAGTACTTC. Translated: CAVLAQKSLQYF.

J is TRBJ2-1 and V is TRBV7-2; 7 bases map to TRBD1. With 0 bases clipped from V and 5 bases from J, the junction kept 13 bases outside the gene matches. Germline V CDR1 and CDR2: SGHTA, FQGNSA. The CDR3 covers 18 residues. The CDR3 reads CASSLARIFRGYDNEQFF. In DNA, the CDR3 is TGTGCCAGCAGCTTAGCGCGAATCTTCAGGGGGTACGACAATGAGCAGTTCTTC.

The V call is TRBV10-3, the J call TRBJ2-7, with 9 bases aligning to TRBD1. The ends lost 10 bases at V and 1 base at J; junction bases unmatched: 14. CDR3 length: 16 amino acids. From germline, CDR1 is ENHRY and CDR2 SYGVKD. The CDR3 protein is CATGTDRDRASYEQYF. For the CDR3, the DNA is TGTGCCACGGGAACCGATCGGGACAGGGCGTCCTACGAGCAGTACTTC.

The CDR3 nucleotides are TGTGCCAGCAGCCGACTCTCTGGGGCCAACGTCCTGACTTTC. Protein sequence: CASSRLSGANVLTF. This sequence joins TRBV28 and TRBJ2-6; D is undetermined. CDR3 length: 14 amino acids. Germline CDR1 MDHEN, CDR2 SYDVKM. V lost 6 bases to trimming and J lost 0 bases, with 6 bases between them.

On this clone itself: Germline and junction disagree at one end, which may indicate a read error. This sequence joins TRBV7-2 and TRBJ2-1, with TRBD2 matching over 7 bases. The CDR3 totals 13 residues. Per the germline V gene, CDR1 is SGHTA and CDR2 is FQGNSA. The CDR3 nucleotides read TGTGCCAGCAGCTTAGTTTGGCAGCGGGGTGAGATCTTC. It specifies CASSLVWQRGEIF.

The V and J genes are TRBV30 and TRBJ2-2, with D tentatively TRBD1 (6 bases). Per the germline V gene, CDR1 is GTSNPN and CDR2 is SVGIG (reference sequence). CDR3 length: 13 residues. V was trimmed by 3 bases and J by 6 bases, leaving 11 bases between them. DNA of the CDR3: TGTGCCTGGAGGCTACAGGGCGCCGGGGAGCTGTTTTTT. Its protein product is CAWRLQGAGELFF.

The V and J genes are TRBV18 and TRBJ2-5; TRBD2 might be the D (6 bases). The CDR3 length is 17 residues. V dropped 6 bases and J dropped 5 bases, with 25 bases sitting between them. In germline, CDR1 is KGHSH, CDR2 LQKENI. CDR3 DNA: TGTGCCAGCTCTTTACACCGGGGGACTCCGGAAAGGGAGACCCAGTACTTC. It specifies CASSLHRGTPERETQYF. Combining the CDR3 with reference TRBV18 and TRBJ2-5 gives the whole variable domain NAGVMQNPRHLVRRRGQEARLRCSPMKGHSHVYWYRQLPEEGLKFMVYLQKENIIDESGMPKERFSAEFPKEGPSILRIQQVVRGDSAAYFCASSLHRGTPERETQYFGPGTRLLVL.

The V and J genes are TRBV4-1 and TRBJ2-7; no clear D. V lost 1 base, J lost 2 bases, and 15 bases lay in between. The germline gives CDR1 MGHRA, CDR2 YSYEKL. The CDR3 covers 16 residues. CDR3 DNA sequence: TGCGCCAGCAGCCAAGCCCCAGCGACTGGAGCCTACGAGCAGTACTTC. It translates to CASSQAPATGAYEQYF.

This sequence joins TRBV28 and TRBJ1-5; TRBD1 matches at 9 bases. Germline CDR1 is MDHEN and CDR2 is SYDVKM. Trimming took 4 bases from V and 2 from J; bases not matched to a gene: 3. CDR3 length: 15 residues. The CDR3 region is CASSSHRGRNQPQHF. The DNA for the CDR3 is TGTGCCAGCAGTTCCCACAGGGGGCGCAATCAGCCCCAGCATTTT.

This CDR3 reads CASSPREQDLTDTQYF. CDR3 DNA: TGTGCCAGCTCACCAAGGGAACAGGACCTCACAGATACGCAGTATTTT. The rearrangement uses TRBV18 and TRBJ2-3; tentative D call: TRBD1 (5 bases). Trimming pared 2 bases from V and 2 bases from J, leaving 14 bases between. The germline V gene encodes CDR1 KGHSH and CDR2 LQKENI. The CDR3 runs 16 residues. Filled out from reference TRBV18 and TRBJ2-3, the complete variable domain reads NAGVMQNPRHLVRRRGQEARLRCSPMKGHSHVYWYRQLPEEGLKFMVYLQKENIIDESGMPKERFSAEFPKEGPSILRIQQVVRGDSAAYFCASSPREQDLTDTQYFGPGTRLTVL.

The CDR3 coding sequence is TGCAGCGTCCCCGGGACAGGCATCACAGATACGCAGTATTTT. Translated, it gives CSVPGTGITDTQYF. V is TRBV29-1 and J is TRBJ2-3; TRBD1 matches 8 bases. V lost 6 bases to trimming and J lost 2 bases; unmatched junction nucleotides: 7. The CDR3 consists of 14 residues. The germline CDR1 and CDR2 sequences are SQVTM and ANQGSEA.

For the CDR3, the DNA is TGCGCCAGCAGCCAAGTCGTGTTCACCGGGGAGCTGTTTTTT. It yields the protein CASSQVVFTGELFF. This chain links TRBV4-1 with TRBJ2-2; D gene uncertain. CDR3 size: 14 residues. Germline CDR1 MGHRA, CDR2 YSYEKL. Trimming stripped 1 base from V and 4 bases from J, with 7 bases between.

This chain connects TRBV4-1 to TRBJ2-7; the D gene is possibly TRBD2 (5 bases). Trimming pared 3 bases from V and 3 bases from J, leaving 9 bases between. CDR1 MGHRA and CDR2 YSYEKL come from the germline V gene. This CDR3 region has 13 residues. CDR3 in DNA: TGCGCCAGCAGCCAGAGGGATGGCTACGAGCAGTACTTC. Amino acid sequence: CASSQRDGYEQYF.

The rearrangement joins TRBV6-5 to TRBJ2-7; 9 nucleotides align to TRBD1. Germline V CDR1 and CDR2: MNHEY, SVGAGI. V shed 0 bases, J shed 2 bases, and the junction held 2 bases outside the gene matches. This CDR3 contains 15 residues. CDR3 loop: CASSYSGTGTYEQYF. The CDR3 nucleotides are TGTGCCAGCAGTTACTCTGGGACAGGGACCTACGAGCAGTACTTC.

The J gene is TRBJ2-2, the V gene TRBV4-2; 12 nucleotides align to TRBD2. Germline-derived CDR1 and CDR2 are LGHNA and YNFKEQ. The CDR3 spans 16 residues. V was pared by 4 bases and J by 2 bases, with 2 bases of the junction left unmatched. Here the CDR3 reads CASSPSGRANTGELFF. Here the CDR3 DNA reads TGTGCCAGCAGCCCTAGCGGGAGGGCAAACACCGGGGAGCTGTTTTTT.

V usage is TRBV10-3 and J usage is TRBJ2-7; 7 bases align to TRBD2. The germline gives CDR1 ENHRY, CDR2 SYGVKD. This CDR3 has 15 amino acids. V lost 4 bases and J lost 2; bases outside the gene matches: 8. The DNA of the CDR3 is TGTGCCATCAGTGTTGTCCAGCGGGACCCCTACGAGCAGTACTTC. Protein: CAISVVQRDPYEQYF.

The rearrangement links TRBV29-1 to TRBJ2-1, with 10 bases matching TRBD2. Germline trimming cut 5 bases from V and 7 bases from J; bases unmatched to any gene: 14. The CDR3 runs 16 residues. Germline CDR1 is SQVTM and CDR2 is ANQGSEA. For the CDR3, the DNA is TGCAGCGTTCCCCGTCCCCTAGCGGGAGTTGGGAATGAGCAGTTCTTC. Its protein is CSVPRPLAGVGNEQFF.